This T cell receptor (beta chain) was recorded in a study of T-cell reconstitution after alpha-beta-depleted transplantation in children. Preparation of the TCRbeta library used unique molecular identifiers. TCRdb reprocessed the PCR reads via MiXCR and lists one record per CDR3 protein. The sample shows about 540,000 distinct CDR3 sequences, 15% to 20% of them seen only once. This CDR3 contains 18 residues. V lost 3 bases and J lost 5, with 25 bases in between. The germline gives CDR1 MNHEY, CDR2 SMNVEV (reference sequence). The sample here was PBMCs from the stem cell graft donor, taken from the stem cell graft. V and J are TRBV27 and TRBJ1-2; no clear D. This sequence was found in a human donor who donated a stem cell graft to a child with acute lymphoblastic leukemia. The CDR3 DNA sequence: TGTGCCAGCAGTTTGCGAGCGCCTCCACTAACTTTGGGTTATGGCTACACCTTC. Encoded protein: CASSLRAPPLTLGYGYTF.